This section outlines one T cell receptor (beta chain) sequence together with its context. The germline V gene encodes CDR1 KGHSH and CDR2 LQKENI. This CDR3 contains 15 residues. V dropped 3 bases and J dropped 12; count of bases not matched to a gene: 11. The data are from a study of blood T cell repertoires in COVID-19. The wider study: Researchers got acute and convalescent COVID-19 samples from the United States, Italy and Spain. PBMCs, B-cell-depleted T cells, or T cells were the source of the cDNA or gDNA that made up the material.

Authors' methods: Reference gene primer amplification in the assay estimated nucleated cell counts. Assay used: immunoSEQ multiplex PCR; TCRdb lists only in-frame clones, some missing. V and J calls and clone size are given by that table; D and trimming were obtained from the DNA. This sample has about 300,000 clones, with about 89% found just once. This chain joins TRBV18 and TRBJ1-4; 9 bases agree with TRBD1. The receptor comes from a man aged 18 to 29 who had recovered from COVID-19. Sequencing was performed on peripheral blood. CDR3 in amino acids: CASSPWTGDQGELFF. DNA of the CDR3: TGTGCCAGCTCACCTTGGACAGGGGACCAAGGGGAACTGTTTTTT. Together with reference TRBV18 and TRBJ1-4, the CDR3 gives the full variable domain: NAGVMQNPRHLVRRRGQEARLRCSPMKGHSHVYWYRQLPEEGLKFMVYLQKENIIDESGMPKERFSAEFPKEGPSILRIQQVVRGDSAAYFCASSPWTGDQGELFFGSGTQLSVL.